Shown below are 24 T cell receptor beta chains from a single sample sequenced in a study of blood T cell repertoires in COVID-19. Using immunoSEQ multiplex PCR, the repertoire was profiled, and TCRdb retains in-frame clones only, with some absent. The sample yields more than 300,000 clones, more than 75% seen once. The material sequenced was peripheral blood. The receptors here all came from a woman between 25 and 40 years old with COVID-19, enrolled during active disease.

J is TRBJ2-7 and V is TRBV5-1; TRBD2 matches at 7 bases. J was trimmed by 5 bases and V by 4 bases; bases with no gene match: 9. Germline assignment: CDR1 SGHRS and CDR2 YFSETQ. This CDR3 contains 14 residues. The DNA for the CDR3 is TGCGCCAGCAGCGCGCGGGAGTCCGCCCACGAGCAGTACTTC. It yields the protein CASSARESAHEQYF.

The V and J genes are TRBV27 and TRBJ2-3; the match to TRBD1 covers 10 bases. Germline V gene lookup returns CDR1 MNHEY and CDR2 SMNVEV (reference sequence). After removal of 8 bases from V and 8 bases from J, the junction contained 10 bases not matched to a gene. CDR3 size: 14 residues. The CDR3, as DNA: TGTGCCAGCGGTTGGCGGGACAGGGGAGGTACGCAGTATTTT. It encodes CASGWRDRGGTQYF.

The rearrangement links TRBV5-4 to TRBJ2-2; a weak D match, TRBD1 (6 bases). Germline CDR1 is SGHNT and CDR2 is YYREEE (reference sequence). The germline V and J ends were trimmed by 0 bases and 1 base, with 7 bases remaining between them. This CDR3 contains 15 residues. Here the CDR3 reads CASSLVQGNTGELFF. In DNA form, the CDR3 reads TGTGCCAGCAGCTTGGTACAGGGGAACACCGGGGAGCTGTTTTTT. The full variable domain, completed using reference TRBV5-4 and TRBJ2-2, is ETGVTQSPTHLIKTRGQQVTLRCSSQSGHNTVSWYQQALGQGPQFIFQYYREEENGRGNFPPRFSGLQFPNYSSELNVNALELDDSALYLCASSLVQGNTGELFFGEGSRLTVL.

This rearrangement joins TRBV28 to TRBJ2-7, with D perhaps matching TRBD2 (5 bases). CDR3 length equals 15 residues. Trimming left V 0 bases short and J 2 bases short, with 11 bases between. Germline V gene lookup returns CDR1 MDHEN and CDR2 SYDVKM. In DNA, the CDR3 is TGTGCCAGCAGTTTATGGAGGACTGATACCTACGAGCAGTACTTC. This encodes CASSLWRTDTYEQYF.

This clone came up a few times. The chain has TRBV5-4 and TRBJ2-6; maybe TRBD1 (6 bases). Germline loops: CDR1 SGHNT, CDR2 YYREEE (reference sequence). The CDR3 length is 15 residues. Between the trimmed V and J ends, which lost 4 bases and 1 base, there was a span of 9 bases. In DNA form, the CDR3 reads TGTGCCAGCAGCCACAGGGTATCTGGGGCCAACGTCCTGACTTTC. This codes for CASSHRVSGANVLTF.

This clone was found once. The V gene is TRBV24-1, the J gene TRBJ2-1, with TRBD1 matching 9 bases. This CDR3 has 17 amino acids. The germline CDR1 and CDR2 sequences are KGHDR and SFDVKD. V lost 5 bases to trimming and J lost 4 bases; unmatched junction nucleotides: 11. The CDR3 DNA follows: TGTGCCACCAGTGGCCTACCCGGGACAGGGCGGTACAATGAGCAGTTCTTC. Residues: CATSGLPGTGRYNEQFF.

The J gene is TRBJ1-2, the V gene TRBV19, with 9 bases lining up with TRBD1. Germline V lookup: CDR1 LNHDA, CDR2 SQIVND (reference sequence). The ends lost 5 bases at V and 4 bases at J; junction bases unmatched: 8. The CDR3 is 15 amino acids. The CDR3 nucleotides read TGTGCCAGTAGTGGGAGACAGGGGGGTAGCTATGGCTACACCTTC. Its translation is CASSGRQGGSYGYTF.

The gene calls are TRBV29-1 and TRBJ1-2; 7 positions match TRBD1. This CDR3 contains 11 residues. J lost 7 bases, V lost 7 bases, and 6 bases had no gene match. Per germline, CDR1 SQVTM and CDR2 ANQGSEA. CDR3 nucleotides: TGCAGCGCCGACAGGGACCCTGGCTACACCTTC. Residues: CSADRDPGYTF.

The chain couples TRBV6-5 to TRBJ1-1, with TRBD1 matching 9 bases. The CDR3 runs 13 residues. The germline gives CDR1 MNHEY, CDR2 SVGAGI. Trimming took 6 bases from V and 8 from J; bases not matched to a gene: 7. CDR3 in DNA: TGTGCCAGCAGCCCGGGACAGGGAAGGGAAGCTTTCTTT. This sequence encodes CASSPGQGREAFF.

This clone has more than one count but fewer than ten. The genes are TRBV7-6 and TRBJ1-1; D is undetermined. The CDR3 consists of 12 residues. Trimming pared 5 bases from V and 4 bases from J, leaving 8 bases between. Germline lookup yields CDR1 SGHVS and CDR2 FNYEAQ. The CDR3 sequence is CASSPAGTEAFF. The CDR3 DNA is TGTGCCAGCAGCCCCGCCGGCACTGAAGCTTTCTTT.

The chain employs TRBV6-5 and TRBJ2-7; D is perhaps TRBD2 (6 bases). V lost 5 bases, J lost 4 bases, and 15 bases lay in between. Germline V lookup: CDR1 MNHEY, CDR2 SVGAGI. The CDR3 spans 14 residues. CDR3 DNA: TGTGCCAGCAGTCCCTACCAGGGAGGTTACGAGCAGTACTTC. Translating gives CASSPYQGGYEQYF.

The chain has TRBV5-4 and TRBJ2-1, with 8 bases aligning to TRBD2. The ends lost 4 bases at V and 3 bases at J; junction bases unmatched: 15. Per germline, CDR1 SGHNT and CDR2 YYREEE (reference sequence). The CDR3 is made up of 18 amino acids. The CDR3 coding sequence is TGTGCCAGCAGCCCCGGGGGGAGCGCCGGGACTAGCTACAATGAGCAGTTCTTC. Encoded protein: CASSPGGSAGTSYNEQFF.

The gene calls are TRBV7-2 and TRBJ2-5; D possibly corresponds to TRBD1 (6 bases). The germline V gene has CDR1 SGHTA and CDR2 FQGNSA. Trimming stripped 1 base from V and 14 bases from J, with 17 bases between. This CDR3 contains 13 residues. DNA of the CDR3: TGTGCCAGCAGCTTAGATCCAGGGGCGCCTATATACTTC. This sequence encodes CASSLDPGAPIYF. The whole variable domain, remainder taken from reference TRBV7-2 and TRBJ2-5, is GAGVSQSPSNKVTEKGKDVELRCDPISGHTALYWYRQSLGQGLEFLIYFQGNSAPDKSGLPSDRFSAERTGGSVSTLTIQRTQQEDSAVYLCASSLDPGAPIYFGPGTRLLVL.

Details on this clone: A read error may produce the germline difference seen at one junction end. The chain is built from TRBV19 and TRBJ2-2, with unresolved D. The CDR3 covers 13 residues. Germline V gene lookup returns CDR1 LNHDA and CDR2 SQIVND (reference sequence). CDR3 sequence reads: CASRYPPLGELFF. The CDR3 bases are TGTGCTAGTAGGTACCCGCCACTCGGGGAGCTGTTTTTT.

V is TRBV9 and J is TRBJ1-2, with D possibly TRBD1 on 5 matching bases. V gave up 0 bases and J gave up 1 base, with 10 bases separating them. The CDR3 is made up of 15 amino acids. CDR1 and CDR2 (germline): SGDLS, YYNGEE. The CDR3 bases are TGTGCCAGCAGCGTAGGGGGGGAAGGTAACTATGGCTACACCTTC. Protein: CASSVGGEGNYGYTF.

The CDR3 spells CASSERQGVKGNTIYF. The CDR3 DNA reads as TGTGCCAGCAGTGAGCGACAGGGGGTGAAAGGAAACACCATATATTTT. The rearrangement links TRBV6-1 to TRBJ1-3; 9 bases are shared with TRBD1. The CDR3 spans 16 residues. From germline, CDR1 is MNHNS and CDR2 SASEGT. V shed 3 bases and J 4 bases; nucleotides not matched to a gene: 7.

The J gene is TRBJ2-1, the V gene TRBV30, with a weak D call TRBD2 (5 bases). V gave up 4 bases and J gave up 4 bases, with 11 bases separating them. The CDR3 length is 13 residues. CDR1 GTSNPN and CDR2 SVGIG come from the germline V gene (reference sequence). This CDR3 is CAWNRGNYNEQFF. The CDR3, as DNA: TGTGCCTGGAATAGAGGGAATTACAATGAGCAGTTCTTC. The full variable domain, completed using reference TRBV30 and TRBJ2-1, is SQTIHQWPATLVQPVGSPLSLECTVEGTSNPNLYWYRQAAGRGLQLLFYSVGIGQISSEVPQNLSASRPQDRQFILSSKKLLLSDSGFYLCAWNRGNYNEQFFGPGTRLTVL.

For this clone: The sample carries other DNA sequences with the same CDR3. CDR3 nucleotides: TGTGCCAGCTCGTCCACGCAGGGGGCGACTAATGAAAAACTGTTTTTT. Encoded protein: CASSSTQGATNEKLFF. This chain connects TRBV18 to TRBJ1-4; 8 positions agree with TRBD1. Germline-derived CDR1 and CDR2 are KGHSH and LQKENI. V shed 6 bases, J shed 2 bases, and the junction held 8 bases outside the gene matches. The CDR3 consists of 16 residues.

This chain joins TRBV7-6 and TRBJ1-4; 7 bases fit TRBD1. The CDR3 loop spans 17 amino acids. Germline CDR1 is SGHVS and CDR2 is FNYEAQ. V shed 0 bases, J shed 4 bases, and the junction held 8 bases outside the gene matches. DNA for the CDR3: TGTGCCAGCAGCTTAGCTCCGAGGGGGCACATTAATGAAAAACTGTTTTTT. Translation gives CASSLAPRGHINEKLFF.

V is TRBV2 and J is TRBJ2-3; D may be TRBD1 (6 bases). There are 15 residues in the CDR3. CDR1 and CDR2 (germline): SNHLY, FYNNEI. Trimming stripped 3 bases from V and 2 bases from J, with 12 bases between. Here the CDR3 reads CASSDGQGPTDTQYF. Here the CDR3 DNA reads TGTGCCAGCAGTGATGGGCAGGGGCCCACAGATACGCAGTATTTT.

J is TRBJ1-4 and V is TRBV2; 7 bases match TRBD1. This CDR3 region has 15 residues. The germline V gene encodes CDR1 SNHLY and CDR2 FYNNEI. V lost 5 bases and J lost 6; bases outside the gene matches: 9. CDR3 coding DNA: TGTGCCAGCAGTCAACCGGGACAGTTGGATGAAAAACTGTTTTTT. Translating gives CASSQPGQLDEKLFF. Filled out from reference TRBV2 and TRBJ1-4, the complete variable domain reads EPEVTQTPSHQVTQMGQEVILRCVPISNHLYFYWYRQILGQKVEFLVSFYNNEISEKSEIFDDQFSVERPDGSNFTLKIRSTKLEDSAMYFCASSQPGQLDEKLFFGSGTQLSVL.

The CDR3 is CAWSVTGPETQYF. In DNA form, the CDR3 reads TGTGCCTGGAGTGTGACAGGGCCTGAGACCCAGTACTTC. This sequence joins TRBV30 and TRBJ2-5, with 7 nucleotides matching TRBD1. After removal of 0 bases from V and 5 bases from J, the junction contained 3 bases not matched to a gene. CDR3 length equals 13 residues. Germline V gene sequence: CDR1 GTSNPN, CDR2 SVGIG (reference sequence).

This clone appeared a single time. The chain carries TRBV7-9 and TRBJ2-3; D is possibly TRBD2 (6 bases). V was pared by 3 bases and J by 4 bases, with 14 bases between. This CDR3 is built from 15 residues. Germline-derived CDR1 and CDR2 are SEHNR and FQNEAQ (reference sequence). CDR3 sequence (DNA): TGTGCCAGCAGCTTGGGGCGGGATGAAGCAGATACGCAGTATTTT. Translated, it gives CASSLGRDEADTQYF.

The rearrangement joins TRBV7-3 to TRBJ2-2; D not resolved. Trimming took 2 bases from V and 7 from J, leaving 11 bases between them. This CDR3 has 14 amino acids. Germline CDR1 and CDR2: SGHTA and FQGTGA. Here the CDR3 reads CASSLGPFSGELFF. CDR3 sequence (DNA): TGTGCCAGCAGCTTAGGCCCATTCAGCGGGGAGCTGTTTTTT.